This T cell receptor (beta chain) comes out of a study of cytomegalovirus exposure and HLA in healthy donors. Study context: Approximately 85 million unique TCRs from HLA-typed donors were held in an early data release. Whole-study results and caveats: Testing in vitro showed three CMV-associated chains specific for CMV antigens. Reports credit the classifier with highly specific, highly sensitive diagnosis of cytomegalovirus status. Rates of TCR association differed by HLA locus in a later analysis, with DRB1 highest and HLA-C lowest.

Regarding this clone: The antigen is not known.

The primer mix had 60 Vbeta and 13 Jbeta primers. Clones were sequenced by immunoSEQ multiplex PCR, and TCRdb holds only the in-frame ones, with some missing. Seen here are 100,000 to 150,000 clones, about 10% observed once, and the top ten hold about 4.6%. Germline CDR1 reads GTSNPN; CDR2 reads SVGIG (reference sequence). Trimming cost V 5 bases and J 3 bases, with 20 bases left between them. CDR3 length: 15 amino acids. This sequence originates from a young woman in good health and CMV-seropositive. V is TRBV30 and J is TRBJ2-7; possible D gene TRBD2, 5 bases. The sample was PBMCs. DNA of the CDR3: TGTGCCTGGTTACCCCCCGGGAAAGTGAACTACGAGCAGTACTTC. Protein product: CAWLPPGKVNYEQYF. Full variable domain (remainder filled in from reference TRBV30 and TRBJ2-7): SQTIHQWPATLVQPVGSPLSLECTVEGTSNPNLYWYRQAAGRGLQLLFYSVGIGQISSEVPQNLSASRPQDRQFILSSKKLLLSDSGFYLCAWLPPGKVNYEQYFGPGTRLTVT.